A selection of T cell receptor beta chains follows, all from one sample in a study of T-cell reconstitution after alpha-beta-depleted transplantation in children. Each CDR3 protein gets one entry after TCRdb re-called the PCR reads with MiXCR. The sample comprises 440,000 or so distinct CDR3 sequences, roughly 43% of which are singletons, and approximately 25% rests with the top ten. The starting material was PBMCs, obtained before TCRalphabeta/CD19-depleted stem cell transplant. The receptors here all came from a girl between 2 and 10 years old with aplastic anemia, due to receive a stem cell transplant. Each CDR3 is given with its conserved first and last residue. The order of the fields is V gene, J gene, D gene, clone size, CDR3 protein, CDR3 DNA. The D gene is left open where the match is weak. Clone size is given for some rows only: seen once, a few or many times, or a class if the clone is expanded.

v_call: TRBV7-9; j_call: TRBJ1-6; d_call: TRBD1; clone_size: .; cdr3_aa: CASSLGRSGDSYSPLHF; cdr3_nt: TGTGCCAGCAGCTTAGGTCGGTCAGGGGACAGCTATTCACCCCTCCACTTT
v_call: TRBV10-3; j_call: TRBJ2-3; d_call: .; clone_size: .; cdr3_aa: CAIREGALPDTQYF; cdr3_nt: TGTGCCATCAGGGAGGGCGCCCTCCCAGATACGCAGTATTTT
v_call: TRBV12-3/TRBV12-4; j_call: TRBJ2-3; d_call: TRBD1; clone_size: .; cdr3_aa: CASSYRDSVAQYF; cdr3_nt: TGTGCCAGCAGTTACCGGGACAGTGTTGCGCAGTATTTT
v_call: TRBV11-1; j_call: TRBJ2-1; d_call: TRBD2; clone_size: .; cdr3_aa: CASSSPGLAFNSYNEQFF; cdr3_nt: TGTGCCAGCAGCTCCCCGGGACTAGCGTTCAACTCCTACAATGAGCAGTTCTTC
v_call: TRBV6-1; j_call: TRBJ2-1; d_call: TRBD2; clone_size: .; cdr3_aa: CASSRQDQTSGSYNEQFF; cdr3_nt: TGTGCCAGCAGTCGACAGGACCAGACTAGCGGGAGCTACAATGAGCAGTTCTTC
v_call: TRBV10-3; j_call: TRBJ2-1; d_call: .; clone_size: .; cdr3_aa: CAISDPGTPKGEQFF; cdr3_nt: TGTGCCATCAGTGACCCCGGGACCCCAAAGGGGGAGCAGTTCTTC
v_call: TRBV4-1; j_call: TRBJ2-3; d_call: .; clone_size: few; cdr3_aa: CASSLFLESTDTQYF; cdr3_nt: TGCGCCAGCAGTCTTTTCCTCGAGAGCACAGATACGCAGTATTTT
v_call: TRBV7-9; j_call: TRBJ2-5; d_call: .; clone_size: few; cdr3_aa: CASSLDRGAETQYF; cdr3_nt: TGTGCCAGCAGCTTAGATCGAGGGGCTGAGACCCAGTACTTC
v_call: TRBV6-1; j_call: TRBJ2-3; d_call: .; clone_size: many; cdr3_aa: CASRDPGVTDTQYF; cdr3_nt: TGTGCCAGCAGAGACCCAGGGGTCACAGATACGCAGTATTTT
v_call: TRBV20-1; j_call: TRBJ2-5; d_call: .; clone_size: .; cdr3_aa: CSARPNLETQYF; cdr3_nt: TGCAGTGCTAGGCCAAACTTAGAGACCCAGTACTTC
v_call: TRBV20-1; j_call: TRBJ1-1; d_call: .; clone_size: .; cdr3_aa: CSARRGWLDTEAFF; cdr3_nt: TGCAGTGCTAGACGTGGGTGGTTGGACACTGAAGCTTTCTTT
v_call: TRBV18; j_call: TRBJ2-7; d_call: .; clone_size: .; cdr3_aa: CASSPPGSRVSYEQYF; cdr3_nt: TGTGCCAGCTCACCACCAGGATCCAGGGTCTCCTACGAGCAGTACTTC
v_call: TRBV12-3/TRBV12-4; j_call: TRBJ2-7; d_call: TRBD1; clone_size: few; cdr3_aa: CASSPWDRLKYEQYF; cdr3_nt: TGTGCCAGCAGTCCATGGGACAGGCTAAAGTACGAGCAGTACTTC
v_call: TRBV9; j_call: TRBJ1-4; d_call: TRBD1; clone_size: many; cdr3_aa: CASSEDRLNEKLFF; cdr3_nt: TGTGCCAGCAGCGAGGACAGGCTTAATGAAAAACTGTTTTTT
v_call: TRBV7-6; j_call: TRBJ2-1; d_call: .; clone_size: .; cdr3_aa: CASSLGRSVEQFF; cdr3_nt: TGTGCCAGCAGCTTAGGGCGGTCGGTCGAGCAGTTCTTC
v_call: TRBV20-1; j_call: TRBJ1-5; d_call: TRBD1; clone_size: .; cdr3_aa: CSARRQGAQPQHF; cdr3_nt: TGCAGTGCTAGAAGGCAGGGGGCCCAGCCCCAGCATTTT
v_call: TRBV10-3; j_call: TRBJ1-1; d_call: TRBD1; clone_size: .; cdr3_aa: CAIRGQGEAFF; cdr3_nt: TGTGCCATCAGGGGACAGGGAGAGGCTTTCTTT
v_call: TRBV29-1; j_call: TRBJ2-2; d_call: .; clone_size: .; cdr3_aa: CSVEGRGTGELFF; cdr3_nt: TGCAGCGTTGAAGGCAGGGGCACCGGGGAGCTGTTTTTT
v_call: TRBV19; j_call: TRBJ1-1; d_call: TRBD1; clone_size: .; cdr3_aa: CASSSSRQGWGTEAFF; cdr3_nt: TGTGCCAGTAGTTCTTCGAGACAGGGCTGGGGCACTGAAGCTTTCTTT
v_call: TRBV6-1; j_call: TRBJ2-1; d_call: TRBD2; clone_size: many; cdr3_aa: CASSGLAGEGNEQFF; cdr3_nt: TGTGCCAGCAGCGGACTAGCGGGAGAGGGGAATGAGCAGTTCTTC
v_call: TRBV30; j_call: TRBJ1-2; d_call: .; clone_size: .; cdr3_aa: CAWAFPGANYGYTF; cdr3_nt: TGTGCCTGGGCTTTTCCGGGGGCGAACTATGGCTACACCTTC
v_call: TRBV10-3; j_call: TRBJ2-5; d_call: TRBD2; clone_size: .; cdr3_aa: CAISNGLAGEETQYF; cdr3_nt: TGTGCCATCAGTAATGGACTAGCGGGAGAAGAGACCCAGTACTTC
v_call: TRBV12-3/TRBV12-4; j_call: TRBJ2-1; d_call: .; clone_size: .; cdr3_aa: CASSRRLTLSSYNEQFF; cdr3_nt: TGTGCCAGCAGTCGTCGACTGACTTTAAGCTCCTACAATGAGCAGTTCTTC
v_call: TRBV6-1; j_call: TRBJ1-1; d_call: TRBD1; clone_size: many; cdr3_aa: CASSPRTGQNTEAFF; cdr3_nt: TGTGCCAGCAGCCCCAGGACAGGGCAGAACACTGAAGCTTTCTTT
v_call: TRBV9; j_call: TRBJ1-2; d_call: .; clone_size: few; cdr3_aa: CASSVVGGLDYGYTF; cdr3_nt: TGTGCCAGCAGCGTAGTGGGGGGCTTGGACTATGGCTACACCTTC
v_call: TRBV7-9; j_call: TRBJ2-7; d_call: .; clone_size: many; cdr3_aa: CASSLPGSYEQYF; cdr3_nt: TGTGCCAGCAGCTTACCGGGATCCTACGAGCAGTACTTC